This passage covers 21 T cell receptor beta chains from one sample sequenced in a study of technical replicates of blood from a handful of donors. Sequenced by immunoSEQ multiplex PCR; TCRdb stores in-frame clones only, minus some. Here the sample spans 53,000 or so clones, roughly 84% being singletons. The specimen sequenced was PBMCs. The receptors here all came from a human donor in good health. Some clones in this sample may be carry-over from other donors' samples.

The rearrangement links TRBV5-1 to TRBJ2-2; TRBD1 matches 9 bases. The CDR3 is 14 residues long. Germline values: CDR1 SGHRS, CDR2 YFSETQ. V shed 9 bases, J shed 6 bases, and the junction held 9 bases outside the gene matches. The CDR3 reads CATTGGASAGELFF. The DNA for the CDR3 is TGCGCCACTACAGGGGGCGCTTCGGCCGGGGAGCTGTTTTTT.

The V gene is TRBV5-6, the J gene TRBJ2-1, with TRBD2 matching over 7 bases. This CDR3 contains 15 residues. The trim removed 1 base at V and 7 bases at J, leaving 8 bases unmatched. Germline CDR1 reads SGHDT; CDR2 reads YYEEEE. This CDR3 is CASSLLAGERNEQFF. The DNA of the CDR3 is TGTGCCAGCAGCTTGTTGGCGGGAGAGAGGAATGAGCAGTTCTTC.

The V gene is TRBV27, the J gene TRBJ2-7; 8 bases map to TRBD1. CDR1 is MNHEY, CDR2 SMNVEV, per germline (reference sequence). The CDR3 has 16 amino acids. J gave up 7 bases and V 6 bases, and 17 bases lay outside the gene matches. CDR3 sequence: CASSPIGGRGLGEQYF. DNA of the CDR3: TGTGCCAGCAGCCCCATCGGGGGCAGGGGGCTTGGGGAGCAGTACTTC.

There are a few counts of this clone. This chain joins TRBV5-5 and TRBJ1-1; D is unclear. This CDR3 is built from 16 residues. In germline, CDR1 is SGHKS, CDR2 YYEKEE (reference sequence). Trimming removed 0 bases from V and 0 bases from J, with 12 bases in between. In DNA, the CDR3 is TGTGCCAGCAGCTTGGCCGGGTCCTCGATGAACACTGAAGCTTTCTTT. It is translated as CASSLAGSSMNTEAFF.

The rearrangement links TRBV2 to TRBJ1-2; 9 bases agree with TRBD1. J lost 7 bases, V lost 4 bases, and 1 base had no gene match. Germline lookup yields CDR1 SNHLY and CDR2 FYNNEI. This CDR3 region has 12 residues. The CDR3 bases are TGTGCCAGCAGTGGGGACAGGGCTGGCTACACCTTC. As protein: CASSGDRAGYTF.

The chain combines TRBV7-2 with TRBJ1-2; 10 bases agree with TRBD1. Looked up from germline, CDR1 is SGHTA and CDR2 is FQGNSA. The junction had 7 bases not matched to a gene; V was cut back by 2 bases and J by 1 base. CDR3 size: 17 residues. The CDR3 coding sequence is TGTGCCAGCAGCTTATGGGGGACAGGGGCGATTAACTATGGCTACACCTTC. This codes for CASSLWGTGAINYGYTF.

The gene calls are TRBV6-4 and TRBJ2-3, with 10 bases identical to TRBD2. This CDR3 region has 15 residues. Germline CDR1 and CDR2: MRHNA and SNTAGT. V lost 6 bases, J lost 2 bases, and 5 bases stayed unmatched. DNA for the CDR3: TGTGCCAGCAGCAGGACTAGCGGTCACACAGATACGCAGTATTTT. Encoded protein: CASSRTSGHTDTQYF.

This clone has a single count. This chain links TRBV4-1 with TRBJ2-3, with unresolved D. The length of the CDR3 is 15 residues. Trimming took 1 base from V and 0 from J, leaving 8 bases between them. Germline V gives CDR1 MGHRA, CDR2 YSYEKL. The CDR3 nucleotides read TGCGCCAGCAGCCAAGTAGCCCCTAGCACAGATACGCAGTATTTT. This encodes CASSQVAPSTDTQYF.

CDR3 DNA sequence: TGCGCCAGCAGCCAAGATTCAGGGGCTTGGAACACTGAAGCTTTCTTT. Its protein product is CASSQDSGAWNTEAFF. The chain employs TRBV4-3 and TRBJ1-1; TRBD1 is a possible D gene (6 bases). This CDR3 region has 16 residues. Trimming took off 0 bases at V and 1 base at J, with 12 bases between the two ends. Germline CDR1 is LGHNA and CDR2 is YSLEER.

This clone has a single count. The rearrangement links TRBV9 to TRBJ2-2; D perhaps matches TRBD2 (6 bases). The CDR3 consists of 15 residues. The germline CDR1 and CDR2 sequences are SGDLS and YYNGEE. The ends were cut back, 3 bases at V and 3 bases at J, with 12 bases in the middle. DNA for the CDR3: TGTGCCAGCAGCGCCCGTAGCGGCTACACCGGGGAGCTGTTTTTT. Its protein is CASSARSGYTGELFF.

A single count supports this clone. V gene TRBV5-6 combines with J gene TRBJ2-7; 14 positions agree with TRBD2. J lost 9 bases, V lost 2 bases, and 7 bases had no gene match. Germline-derived CDR1 and CDR2 are SGHDT and YYEEEE. This CDR3 comprises 15 residues. CDR3 protein: CASSLSGTSGGRQYF. The CDR3 DNA is TGTGCCAGCAGCTTATCCGGGACTAGCGGGGGACGGCAGTACTTC.

The chain recombines TRBV5-1 with TRBJ1-6; 10 bases map to TRBD1. CDR3 length: 15 amino acids. J was trimmed by 7 bases and V by 5 bases; bases with no gene match: 6. CDR1 is SGHRS, CDR2 YFSETQ, per germline. The CDR3 bases are TGCGCCAGCAGTTCCGGGACAGGGGCAAATTCACCCCTCCACTTT. It codes for CASSSGTGANSPLHF.

The table lists this clone with a few counts. This rearrangement joins TRBV7-2 to TRBJ1-1, with 8 bases identical to TRBD1. J gave up 3 bases and V 6 bases, and 3 bases lay outside the gene matches. Germline assignment: CDR1 SGHTA and CDR2 FQGNSA. The CDR3 is 13 amino acids. CDR3 sequence (DNA): TGTGCCAGCAGGGGACAGGAGCACACTGAAGCTTTCTTT. This encodes CASRGQEHTEAFF.

This rearrangement joins TRBV4-2 to TRBJ2-7; 9 bases are a match to TRBD1. V lost 1 base, J lost 0 bases, and 4 bases stayed unmatched. Germline values: CDR1 LGHNA, CDR2 YNFKEQ. The CDR3 sequence is 16 residues long. This CDR3 is CASSQGGQGGSYEQYF. As DNA, the CDR3 is TGTGCCAGCAGCCAAGGGGGACAGGGTGGCTCCTACGAGCAGTACTTC.

The J gene is TRBJ2-7, the V gene TRBV30, with 7 bases identical to TRBD1. Germline V gives CDR1 GTSNPN, CDR2 SVGIG (reference sequence). Losses at the gene ends were 1 base for V and 3 bases for J; bases not matched to a gene: 3. This CDR3 has 13 residues. CDR3 sequence: CAWSGDSVYEQYF. The CDR3 DNA follows: TGTGCCTGGAGTGGGGACAGTGTCTACGAGCAGTACTTC.

J is TRBJ2-5 and V is TRBV11-3, with TRBD1 identical over 9 bases. Germline V gene sequence: CDR1 SGHNT, CDR2 YENEEA. V gave up 8 bases and J gave up 3 bases; unmatched junction bases: 4. The CDR3 totals 13 residues. In DNA, the CDR3 is TGTGCCAGCGCACAGGGGGCGAAAGAGACCCAGTACTTC. Residues: CASAQGAKETQYF.

This rearrangement joins TRBV5-6 to TRBJ1-1; D is uncertain. The CDR3 totals 15 residues. The V gene's germline CDR1 is SGHDT and CDR2 YYEEEE. Deletions cut 0 bases from V and 1 base from J, with 10 bases between. CDR3 DNA sequence: TGTGCCAGCAGCTTGGTTACTGTTTGGAACACTGAAGCTTTCTTT. It translates to CASSLVTVWNTEAFF.

In this sample, this clone turned up a few times. The V gene is TRBV4-3, the J gene TRBJ1-1; D remains ambiguous. CDR1 LGHNA and CDR2 YSLEER come from the germline V gene. The CDR3 spans 14 residues. V shed 0 bases and J shed 4 bases, with 9 bases lying between them. The CDR3 bases are TGCGCCAGCAGCCAAGATCGGGGAATCACTGAAGCTTTCTTT. Encoded protein: CASSQDRGITEAFF.

This chain connects TRBV21-1 to TRBJ2-7; TRBD1 is the table's D call, not checked against the DNA. TRBV21-1 represents a pseudogene. CDR3 length equals 16 residues. CDR3 DNA: TGTGCCAGCAACAACTCCCTTCGGGACAGGGGAAAGGGGCAGTACTTC. It specifies CASNNSLRDRGKGQYF.

This sequence joins TRBV15 and TRBJ1-4; D not resolved. The CDR3 length is 15 residues. Trimming shortened V by 3 bases and J by 0 bases, and 8 bases separated the two germline ends. Germline values: CDR1 LNHNV, CDR2 YYDKDF (reference sequence). For the CDR3, the DNA is TGTGCCACCAGCAGCAGAATTCCAACTAATGAAAAACTGTTTTTT. This translates into CATSSRIPTNEKLFF.

The chain links TRBV4-2 to TRBJ1-1; 10 nucleotides align to TRBD1. From germline, CDR1 is LGHNA and CDR2 YNFKEQ. The J segment lost 3 bases and the V segment lost 0 bases, leaving 13 bases of the junction unmatched. This CDR3 region has 19 residues. CDR3 sequence (DNA): TGTGCCAGCAGCCAAGATTACGGGACAGGGGATTTATCGGACACTGAAGCTTTCTTT. Translating it yields CASSQDYGTGDLSDTEAFF.